These 23 T cell receptor beta chains share one sample of origin, sequenced in a study of blood T cell repertoires in COVID-19. TCRdb's table, derived via immunoSEQ multiplex PCR, lists solely in-frame clones and lacks some. This repertoire shows over 200,000 clones, roughly 85% found once; its top ten account for about a tenth. What was sequenced was PBMCs or T cells enriched from blood (not recorded which). These TCRs come from a man aged 25 to 40 who had recovered from COVID-19.

This clone showed up just a few times. This sequence joins TRBV4-2 and TRBJ2-3, with 14 nucleotides matching TRBD2. This CDR3 has 18 residues. Looked up from germline, CDR1 is LGHNA and CDR2 is YNFKEQ. V lost 0 bases, J lost 8 bases, and 10 bases stayed unmatched. CDR3 protein: CASSQDRGTSGSQGTQYF. In DNA, the CDR3 is TGTGCCAGCAGCCAAGATAGGGGGACTAGCGGGAGCCAGGGTACGCAGTATTTT.

In DNA, the CDR3 is TGTGCCAGCAGCAAATCGGGGGTAGCGGACGAGCAGTACTTC. It yields the protein CASSKSGVADEQYF. V gene TRBV21-1 combines with J gene TRBJ2-7; TRBD2, as called in the table, went unchecked against the DNA. TRBV21-1 is reported as a pseudogene. The CDR3 consists of 14 residues.

The table lists this clone with a count of one. The chain employs TRBV12-3 or TRBV12-4 and TRBJ2-7; 7 bases are a match to TRBD1. V lost 6 bases and J lost 10; bases outside the gene matches: 12. CDR3 length: 13 residues. CDR3 in DNA: TGTGCCAGCAGCAATCCGGGACAGAGACCCCAGTACTTC. It specifies CASSNPGQRPQYF.

The chain carries TRBV2 and TRBJ2-3, with TRBD2 matching 10 bases. The CDR3 totals 15 residues. The trim removed 3 bases at V and 3 bases at J, leaving 3 bases unmatched. Germline V gene data show CDR1 as SNHLY and CDR2 as FYNNEI. The CDR3 sequence: CASSDLAGVTDTQYF. The CDR3 DNA reads TGTGCCAGCAGTGATCTAGCGGGGGTTACAGATACGCAGTATTTT.

The rearrangement links TRBV7-9 to TRBJ1-1, with 7 bases identical to TRBD1. With 5 bases clipped from V and 5 bases from J, the junction kept 8 bases outside the gene matches. CDR1 and CDR2 from the germline V gene are SEHNR and FQNEAQ (reference sequence). CDR3 length: 14 amino acids. CDR3: CASSADRVVTEAFF. CDR3 nucleotides: TGTGCCAGCAGCGCCGACAGGGTTGTAACTGAAGCTTTCTTT.

This chain joins TRBV5-4 and TRBJ2-7; TRBD1 matches 12 bases. The germline V gene encodes CDR1 SGHNT and CDR2 YYREEE (reference sequence). The CDR3 is 16 residues long. V trimming: 4 bases; J trimming: 0 bases; junction bases outside the gene matches: 5. The CDR3 region has the DNA TGTGCCAGCAGCAGGGACAGGGGGCAGGGCTCCTACGAGCAGTACTTC. Translation: CASSRDRGQGSYEQYF.

The chain combines TRBV12-3 or TRBV12-4 with TRBJ1-4; D is possibly TRBD1 (5 bases). This CDR3 is 12 amino acids long. V was trimmed by 3 bases and J by 8 bases, leaving 7 bases between them. The CDR3 DNA reads TGTGCCAGCAGTTTGGAGGGGGAAAAACTGTTTTTT. Translated: CASSLEGEKLFF.

The chain employs TRBV7-2 and TRBJ2-7; TRBD2 might be the D (7 bases). CDR1 is SGHTA, CDR2 FQGNSA, per germline. CDR3 size: 16 residues. Trimming cost V 0 bases and J 4 bases, with 16 bases left between them. The CDR3 coding sequence is TGTGCCAGCAGCTTAGCGGGGCCGGGGGGCACATACGAGCAGTACTTC. Protein: CASSLAGPGGTYEQYF.

V gene TRBV29-1 combines with J gene TRBJ2-7, with 7 bases matching TRBD1. Germline V gene sequence: CDR1 SQVTM, CDR2 ANQGSEA. V lost 7 bases, J lost 3 bases, and 6 bases stayed unmatched. The CDR3 runs 12 residues. The CDR3 nucleotides read TGCAGCGGAAGGGACAGATTCTACGAGCAGTACTTC. It yields the protein CSGRDRFYEQYF.

In this sample, this clone turned up a few times. The chain employs TRBV2 and TRBJ1-1, with a weak D call TRBD1 (6 bases). This CDR3 is built from 15 residues. Germline V gives CDR1 SNHLY, CDR2 FYNNEI. Trimming took off 4 bases at V and 4 bases at J, with 16 bases between the two ends. DNA of the CDR3: TGTGCCAGCAGTGTGACCCACATAGGGGGCACTGAAGCTTTCTTT. It is translated as CASSVTHIGGTEAFF.

In DNA form, the CDR3 reads TGTGCCAGCAGTTTATCGGGGGTTTACAATGAGCAGTTCTTC. This translates into CASSLSGVYNEQFF. The rearrangement links TRBV28 to TRBJ2-1; a possible D gene is TRBD2 (6 bases). Trimming cost V 1 base and J 4 bases, with 8 bases left between them. The CDR3 totals 14 residues. Germline CDR1 reads MDHEN; CDR2 reads SYDVKM.

The CDR3 loop reads CASRINTGPSSYNSPLHF. In DNA form, the CDR3 reads TGCGCCAGCAGGATTAACACAGGGCCCAGCTCCTATAATTCACCCCTCCACTTT. The genes are TRBV4-3 and TRBJ1-6; perhaps TRBD1 as D (6 bases). CDR1 and CDR2 (germline): LGHNA, YSLEER. The CDR3 has 18 residues. The V end was cut by 6 bases, the J end by 0 bases, with 18 bases between.

The count of this clone is one. The J gene is TRBJ2-2, the V gene TRBV3-1 (or the pseudogene TRBV3-2); 9 bases line up with TRBD1. J lost 3 bases, V lost 4 bases, and 3 bases had no gene match. CDR1 and CDR2 from the germline V gene are LGHDT and YNNKEL (reference sequence). This CDR3 has 15 residues. CDR3 nucleotide sequence: TGTGCCAGCAGCCCCGGGACAGGGCACACCGGGGAGCTGTTTTTT. Amino acid sequence: CASSPGTGHTGELFF.

The chain links TRBV27 to TRBJ2-7; TRBD2 aligns across 7 bases. The trim removed 0 bases at V and 2 bases at J, leaving 7 bases unmatched. The CDR3 loop spans 16 amino acids. Germline assignment: CDR1 MNHEY and CDR2 SMNVEV (reference sequence). The CDR3 sequence: CASSLSRPGGTYEQYF. CDR3 in DNA: TGTGCCAGCAGTTTATCCAGGCCGGGGGGAACCTACGAGCAGTACTTC.

In its sample, this clone was seen a few times. J is TRBJ1-1 and V is TRBV15; TRBD1 matches 7 bases. V dropped 5 bases and J dropped 8; count of bases not matched to a gene: 14. The CDR3 sequence is 15 residues long. Germline V lookup: CDR1 LNHNV, CDR2 YYDKDF (reference sequence). The CDR3, as DNA: TGTGCCACCAGCTCCTACGAGAGGGGGCGAGGCGAAGCTTTCTTT. Encoded protein: CATSSYERGRGEAFF.

Notes on this clone: Other nucleotide sequences from this sample produce the same CDR3. This chain links TRBV9 with TRBJ1-2; D possibly corresponds to TRBD1 (5 bases). The CDR3 has 14 amino acids. CDR1 is SGDLS and CDR2 is YYNGEE in the germline V gene. V was trimmed by 0 bases and J by 5 bases, leaving 11 bases between them. CDR3 sequence reads: CASSVGGGTYGYTF. The CDR3 bases are TGTGCCAGCAGCGTAGGAGGAGGGACGTATGGCTACACCTTC.

This rearrangement joins TRBV19 to TRBJ1-1; no clear D gene. The V gene's germline CDR1 is LNHDA and CDR2 SQIVND (reference sequence). The CDR3 sequence is 14 residues long. Trimming shortened V by 6 bases and J by 8 bases, and 19 bases separated the two germline ends. The CDR3 protein is CASSSGGGMGEAFF. CDR3 DNA: TGTGCCAGTAGCTCCGGAGGAGGTATGGGGGAAGCTTTCTTT.

The CDR3 DNA follows: TGTGCCAGCAAAGGACAGGGAGCGCAGCCCCAGCATTTT. This gives the protein CASKGQGAQPQHF. The rearrangement links TRBV2 to TRBJ1-5; 8 nucleotides match TRBD1. V shed 7 bases, J shed 7 bases, and the junction held 6 bases outside the gene matches. Looked up from germline, CDR1 is SNHLY and CDR2 is FYNNEI. The CDR3 is 13 residues long.

This rearrangement joins TRBV5-1 to TRBJ2-1; 10 nucleotides match TRBD2. With V trimmed by 1 base and J by 7 bases, 14 bases remained unmatched. The CDR3 is made up of 18 amino acids. Germline V CDR1 and CDR2: SGHRS, YFSETQ. The DNA of the CDR3 is TGCGCCAGCAGCTTGATTCCCCCACTAGCGGGGATTCCTAATGAGCAGTTCTTC. Encoded protein: CASSLIPPLAGIPNEQFF.

In DNA form, the CDR3 reads TGTGCCAGCAGTAAACAGGGTGTCGATCAGCCCCAGCATTTT. It codes for CASSKQGVDQPQHF. The chain combines TRBV6-2 or TRBV6-3 with TRBJ1-5; TRBD1 might be the D (6 bases). The length of the CDR3 is 14 residues. V gave up 5 bases and J gave up 5 bases, with 13 bases separating them. Germline V gives CDR1 MNHEY, CDR2 SVGEGT.

The chain recombines TRBV19 with TRBJ1-2; no clear D gene. The V and J ends lost 3 bases and 7 bases respectively, with 18 bases between them. CDR1 LNHDA and CDR2 SQIVND come from the germline V gene (reference sequence). This CDR3 has 15 residues. In DNA form, the CDR3 reads TGTGCCAGTAGTATCGGTGCGGGATTCCAGAGTGGCTACACCTTC. Protein product: CASSIGAGFQSGYTF.

This chain uses TRBV2 with TRBJ2-3; tentatively, D is TRBD1 (6 bases). Germline assignment: CDR1 SNHLY and CDR2 FYNNEI. Trimming removed 3 bases at V and 3 bases at J, with 10 bases between. This CDR3 has 14 amino acids. The CDR3 sequence: CASSDYRATDTQYF. As DNA, the CDR3 is TGTGCCAGCAGTGACTACAGGGCGACAGATACGCAGTATTTT.

In its sample, this clone was seen a few times. In the same sample, other DNA sequences code for this CDR3. The V and J genes are TRBV7-9 and TRBJ1-3; perhaps TRBD1 as D (5 bases). Trimming stripped 2 bases from V and 0 bases from J, with 5 bases between. This CDR3 is 14 amino acids long. Germline V gene lookup returns CDR1 SEHNR and CDR2 FQNEAQ (reference sequence). The CDR3 sequence is CASSLQGSGNTIYF. In nucleotides, the CDR3 is TGTGCCAGCAGCTTACAGGGCTCTGGAAACACCATATATTTT. Combining the CDR3 with reference TRBV7-9 and TRBJ1-3 gives the whole variable domain DTGVSQNPRHKITKRGQNVTFRCDPISEHNRLYWYRQTLGQGPEFLTYFQNEAQLEKSRLLSDRFSAERPKGSFSTLEIQRTEQGDSAMYLCASSLQGSGNTIYFGEGSWLTVV.